The clone carrying this T cell receptor beta chain was recorded at least ten times. These data come from a study of T cells in Graves' hyperthyroidism and ophthalmopathy. This CDR3 spans 12 amino acids. V was trimmed by 5 bases and J by 2 bases, leaving 7 bases between them. RNA transcripts were the template for amplifying TCR beta CDR3 regions. First-round RT-PCR with HTBI primers amplified the TCR CDR3 region. TCRdb used MiXCR to reprocess the multiplex PCR reads, holding one entry per CDR3 protein. The table has about 280,000 distinct CDR3 sequences, 25% seen once. The sequenced material came from blood. This TCR was sampled from a man in his forties with Graves' hyperthyroidism that later progressed to Graves' ophthalmopathy. The chain recombines TRBV12-3 or TRBV12-4 with TRBJ2-7, with D hard to call. The CDR3 is CASSPPPYEQYF. The DNA for the CDR3 is TGTGCCAGCAGTCCCCCTCCCTACGAGCAGTACTTC.